These 20 T cell receptor beta chains came from one sample sequenced in a study of CD8 T cells in ankylosing spondylitis. MiXCR, run by TCRdb on the 5' RACE reads, gives a single entry per CDR3 protein. The data contain about 130,000 distinct CDR3 sequences, around 7% of them seen just once; the ten biggest clones take up more than 9%. The sequenced sample consisted of blood, either unsorted or a sorted T cell fraction (not recorded which). The receptors come from a male donor with ankylosing spondylitis or in good health (not recorded which).

This clonotype was seen many times. The gene calls are TRBV7-9 and TRBJ2-3; D is possibly TRBD1 (6 bases). The CDR3 runs 14 residues. Germline V gene lookup returns CDR1 SEHNR and CDR2 FQNEAQ (reference sequence). Trimming stripped 3 bases from V and 6 bases from J, with 13 bases between. The CDR3 loop reads CASSFGGSGDTQYF. For the CDR3, the DNA is TGTGCCAGCAGCTTTGGGGGCTCCGGGGATACGCAGTATTTT.

This clonotype was counted many times. V is TRBV7-2 and J is TRBJ2-3, with D hard to call. V lost 1 base and J lost 4, with 12 bases in between. Germline assignment: CDR1 SGHTA and CDR2 FQGNSA. The CDR3 runs to 15 residues. DNA of the CDR3: TGTGCCAGCAGCTTAGGGGGTGGGCCCGCAGATACGCAGTATTTT. Its translation: CASSLGGGPADTQYF.

At least ten counts were recorded for this clonotype. This chain links TRBV29-1 with TRBJ2-3; 9 bases are shared with TRBD1. The J segment lost 8 bases and the V segment lost 0 bases, leaving 9 bases of the junction unmatched. CDR1 is SQVTM and CDR2 is ANQGSEA in the germline V gene. The CDR3 runs to 15 residues. The CDR3 coding sequence is TGCAGCGTTGAAGATCTGGACAGGGGAGAGGTTACGCAGTATTTT. It codes for CSVEDLDRGEVTQYF.

There are many counts of this clonotype. The CDR3 region has the DNA TGCAGTGCTACTATCGTGGGGGGCTACGAGCAGTACTTC. It codes for CSATIVGGYEQYF. This chain uses TRBV20-1 with TRBJ2-7; D possibly corresponds to TRBD2 (6 bases). Germline values: CDR1 DFQATT, CDR2 SNEGSKA (reference sequence). Trimming left V 4 bases short and J 3 bases short, with 13 bases between. CDR3 size: 13 residues.

This clonotype was counted at least ten times. The rearrangement joins TRBV3-1 to TRBJ2-3; 8 positions match TRBD2. The CDR3 extends over 17 amino acids. V was pared by 0 bases and J by 5 bases, with 10 bases of the junction left unmatched. CDR1 and CDR2 from the germline V gene are LGHDT and YNNKEL (reference sequence). CDR3 sequence: CASSQEGSSGGIDTQYF. The CDR3 DNA follows: TGTGCCAGCAGCCAAGAAGGTTCCAGCGGGGGAATAGATACGCAGTATTTT.

This clonotype appeared a few times. The chain recombines TRBV13 with TRBJ2-7; D possibly corresponds to TRBD1 (6 bases). V shed 4 bases and J shed 4 bases, with 20 bases lying between them. Germline V lookup: CDR1 PRHDT, CDR2 FYEKMQ (reference sequence). The CDR3 loop spans 16 amino acids. The CDR3 DNA reads TGTGCCAGCAGCTCAACTTCACAGGGTGATAGGTACGAGCAGTACTTC. Encoded protein: CASSSTSQGDRYEQYF.

This clonotype has at least ten counts. The gene calls are TRBV2 and TRBJ1-5, with TRBD1 matching over 7 bases. Germline V gene lookup returns CDR1 SNHLY and CDR2 FYNNEI. This CDR3 contains 13 residues. The V segment lost 7 bases and the J segment 4 bases; nucleotides outside the gene matches: 4. CDR3 protein: CASNQQGNQPQHF. In DNA, the CDR3 is TGTGCCAGCAATCAACAGGGGAATCAGCCCCAGCATTTT. Looking up the rest from reference TRBV2 and TRBJ1-5 gives the full variable domain: EPEVTQTPSHQVTQMGQEVILRCVPISNHLYFYWYRQILGQKVEFLVSFYNNEISEKSEIFDDQFSVERPDGSNFTLKIRSTKLEDSAMYFCASNQQGNQPQHFGDGTRLSIL.

This clonotype showed up many times. This chain uses TRBV9 with TRBJ2-2, with D uncertain. Trimming removed 4 bases from V and 5 bases from J, with 6 bases in between. This CDR3 spans 12 amino acids. CDR1 is SGDLS and CDR2 is YYNGEE in the germline V gene. CDR3 bases: TGTGCCAGCAGCATCTTGACCGGGGAGCTGTTTTTT. The encoded protein is CASSILTGELFF.

For this clonotype: One base away lies a much larger clone, so this may be a sequencing read error. The chain has TRBV11-2 and TRBJ2-4; maybe TRBD2 (6 bases). The length of the CDR3 is 20 residues. CDR1 is SGHAT, CDR2 FQNNGV, per germline. Trimming shortened V by 0 bases and J by 0 bases, and 21 bases separated the two germline ends. This chain's CDR3 is CASSLEAGTGGNLAKNIQYF. The CDR3 nucleotides read TGTGCCAGCAGCTTAGAGGCCGGGACTGGCGGAAATTTAGCCAAAAACATTCAGTACTTC.

This clonotype was counted at least ten times. V usage is TRBV7-2 and J usage is TRBJ1-4, with 7 bases matching TRBD1. V trimming: 1 base; J trimming: 10 bases; junction bases outside the gene matches: 12. CDR1 SGHTA and CDR2 FQGNSA come from the germline V gene. The CDR3 spans 16 residues. CDR3 nucleotides: TGTGCCAGCAGCTTAGATTTGGCAGGGGGACAAGGAAAACTGTTTTTT. This translates into CASSLDLAGGQGKLFF.

This clonotype was seen at least ten times. V gene TRBV27 combines with J gene TRBJ2-3; TRBD2 might be the D (5 bases). CDR1 is MNHEY, CDR2 SMNVEV, per germline (reference sequence). Trimming took off 1 base at V and 1 base at J, with 15 bases between the two ends. This CDR3 spans 17 amino acids. The CDR3 sequence is CASSLFVADGGTDTQYF. CDR3 coding DNA: TGTGCCAGCAGTTTATTTGTCGCGGACGGGGGCACAGATACGCAGTATTTT.

This clonotype was counted many times. The gene calls are TRBV20-1 and TRBJ2-1; 10 positions agree with TRBD2. With V trimmed by 5 bases and J by 5 bases, 9 bases remained unmatched. CDR1 DFQATT and CDR2 SNEGSKA come from the germline V gene (reference sequence). This CDR3 is built from 15 residues. The CDR3 protein is CSARRFGTSDNEQFF. CDR3 nucleotides: TGCAGTGCTCGGCGTTTCGGGACTAGCGACAATGAGCAGTTCTTC.

This clonotype was recorded at least ten times. The V gene is TRBV2, the J gene TRBJ2-3, with D unresolved. V lost 4 bases and J 6 bases, leaving 5 bases between the germline ends. CDR1 and CDR2 from the germline V gene are SNHLY and FYNNEI. The CDR3 consists of 11 residues. CDR3 DNA: TGTGCCAGCAGTGGGCGGGATACGCAGTATTTT. This codes for CASSGRDTQYF. The full variable domain, its missing parts supplied by reference TRBV2 and TRBJ2-3, is EPEVTQTPSHQVTQMGQEVILRCVPISNHLYFYWYRQILGQKVEFLVSFYNNEISEKSEIFDDQFSVERPDGSNFTLKIRSTKLEDSAMYFCASSGRDTQYFGPGTRLTVL.

This clonotype has a count of ten or more. The genes are TRBV4-3 and TRBJ1-5; TRBD1 agrees at 7 bases. This CDR3 region has 16 residues. Germline V CDR1 and CDR2: LGHNA, YSLEER. J was trimmed by 4 bases and V by 3 bases; bases with no gene match: 9. The CDR3 nucleotides are TGCGCCAGCAGCCATCCACCGGGACAGAAAAATCAGCCCCAGCATTTT. Its translation: CASSHPPGQKNQPQHF.

This clonotype was counted ten times or more. The chain links TRBV5-1 to TRBJ1-1, with TRBD1 matching over 9 bases. The V gene end was trimmed by 4 bases and the J gene end by 7 bases; junction bases not matched to a gene: 17. CDR3 length: 17 amino acids. Germline CDR1 is SGHRS and CDR2 is YFSETQ. CDR3 residues: CASSGGVTGGGSDEAFF. The DNA for the CDR3 is TGCGCCAGCAGCGGTGGAGTGACAGGGGGAGGATCGGATGAAGCTTTCTTT. The entire variable domain, with the rest obtained from reference TRBV5-1 and TRBJ1-1, is as follows: KAGVTQTPRYLIKTRGQQVTLSCSPISGHRSVSWYQQTPGQGLQFLFEYFSETQRNKGNFPGRFSGRQFSNSRSEMNVSTLELGDSALYLCASSGGVTGGGSDEAFFGQGTRLTVV.

This clonotype was detected many times. The J gene is TRBJ2-7, the V gene TRBV9; 8 bases agree with TRBD1. Germline V gene data show CDR1 as SGDLS and CDR2 as YYNGEE. The CDR3 consists of 14 residues. V was pared by 3 bases and J by 4 bases, with 6 bases of the junction left unmatched. This CDR3 is CASSAGTGFYEQYF. The CDR3 bases are TGTGCCAGCAGCGCCGGGACAGGTTTTTACGAGCAGTACTTC. Supplemented by reference TRBV9 and TRBJ2-7, the full variable domain reads DSGVTQTPKHLITATGQRVTLRCSPRSGDLSVYWYQQSLDQGLQFLIQYYNGEERAKGNILERFSAQQFPDLHSELNLSSLELGDSALYFCASSAGTGFYEQYFGPGTRLTVT.

Remarks on this clonotype: This could be a read error, since a much larger clone is one nucleotide away. J is TRBJ2-6 and V is TRBV20-1; D is ambiguous. This CDR3 spans 15 amino acids. Germline loops: CDR1 DFQATT, CDR2 SNEGSKA (reference sequence). For the CDR3, the DNA is TGCAGTGCTAGAGAGGGGTCTGCTGGGACCAACGTCCTGACTTTC. Its translation is CSAREGSAGTNVLTF.

This clonotype was detected many times. J is TRBJ1-1 and V is TRBV6-6; D uncertain. The length of the CDR3 is 11 residues. V was clipped by 6 bases and J by 8 bases, with 10 bases between them. Germline V CDR1 and CDR2: MNHNY, SVGAGI (reference sequence). The DNA for the CDR3 is TGTGCCAGCAGCCACGGAGGGGAAGCTTTCTTT. Amino acids: CASSHGGEAFF.

In its sample, this clonotype was seen many times. The chain carries TRBV20-1 and TRBJ2-7, with D tentatively TRBD1 (5 bases). Trimming stripped 6 bases from V and 0 bases from J, with 15 bases between. The CDR3 spans 14 residues. The V gene's germline CDR1 is DFQATT and CDR2 SNEGSKA (reference sequence). CDR3: CSATRVSSSYEQYF. CDR3 nucleotide sequence: TGCAGTGCAACCAGGGTTTCAAGCTCCTACGAGCAGTACTTC.

At least ten counts were recorded for this clonotype. The rearrangement links TRBV6-2 or TRBV6-3 to TRBJ2-7; D remains ambiguous. Trimming removed 5 bases at V and 4 bases at J, with 12 bases between. The CDR3 totals 13 residues. From germline, CDR1 is MNHEY and CDR2 SVGEGT. Here the CDR3 reads CASSLPNPYEQYF. The DNA of the CDR3 is TGTGCCAGCAGTCTCCCTAATCCTTACGAGCAGTACTTC.